The 2 T cell receptor beta chains listed next were all sequenced from one sample in a study of metastatic and nonmetastatic thyroid tumors. From the PCR reads, TCRdb re-called clones with MiXCR. The table includes tens of thousands of clones, approximately 11% detected once. No treatment of any kind had been given to any patient before thyroid surgery. The sample comprised blood. The receptors were gathered from a female donor with papillary thyroid cancer or a benign thyroid nodule (not recorded which). Some clones in this sample may be carry-over from other donors' samples.

This clone was detected many times. The chain uses TRBV28 and TRBJ1-2; D not resolved. Trimming took off 2 bases at V and 0 bases at J, with 4 bases between the two ends. The CDR3 loop spans 13 amino acids. Germline V lookup: CDR1 MDHEN, CDR2 SYDVKM. The CDR3 protein is CASSLAPNYGYTF. Written as DNA, the CDR3 is TGTGCCAGCAGTTTAGCACCTAACTATGGCTACACCTTC.

Worth noting for this clone: A much larger clone differs by one base, so this may be a read error. The chain is built from TRBV27 and TRBJ2-7; TRBD2 is a possible D gene (6 bases). This CDR3 comprises 14 residues. V gave up 7 bases and J gave up 4 bases, with 17 bases separating them. The germline V gene has CDR1 MNHEY and CDR2 SMNVEV (reference sequence). The CDR3 nucleotides read TGTGCCAGCATCCGGTACGGCGGGGATTACGAGCAGTACTTC. Residues: CASIRYGGDYEQYF.